This passage covers 17 T cell receptor beta chains from one sample sequenced in a study of T cell responses to AZD1222 COVID-19 vaccine. Repertoires were generated with immunoSEQ multiplex PCR, while TCRdb's copy carries only in-frame clones and drops some. The table includes tens of thousands of clones, 86% detected once. The material sequenced was peripheral blood, taken on day 0 of AZD1222 vaccination. Receptor source: an adult in good health.

This clone was observed a few times. The genes are TRBV10-3 and TRBJ2-7, with 9 positions matching TRBD2. Germline V gene lookup returns CDR1 ENHRY and CDR2 SYGVKD. V shed 11 bases, J shed 2 bases, and the junction held 7 bases outside the gene matches. The CDR3 has 13 amino acids. The CDR3 DNA reads TGTGCCTCTCGGACTAGCGAGGCCTACGAGCAGTACTTC. Its protein is CASRTSEAYEQYF.

The V and J genes are TRBV6-2 or TRBV6-3 and TRBJ2-3; 11 positions match TRBD2. Germline V gene data show CDR1 as MNHEY and CDR2 as SVGEGT. After removal of 6 bases from V and 4 bases from J, the junction contained 6 bases not matched to a gene. The CDR3 is made up of 15 amino acids. The CDR3 here is CASSLLAGESDTQYF. As DNA, the CDR3 is TGTGCCAGCAGCTTACTAGCGGGAGAATCAGATACGCAGTATTTT.

The CDR3 reads CASSEEAVSTTGGYTF. The CDR3 nucleotides are TGTGCCAGCAGTGAGGAGGCGGTCTCCACTACAGGTGGCTACACCTTC. The rearrangement uses TRBV25-1 and TRBJ1-2; D possibly corresponds to TRBD1 (5 bases). CDR3 length: 16 residues. The germline V and J ends were trimmed by 3 bases and 7 bases, with 21 bases remaining between them. Germline loops: CDR1 MGHDK, CDR2 SYGVNS.

This sequence joins TRBV4-1 and TRBJ2-7, with D perhaps matching TRBD1 (8 bases). The CDR3 spans 14 residues. Looked up from germline, CDR1 is MGHRA and CDR2 is YSYEKL. V lost 5 bases, J lost 6 bases, and 17 bases lay in between. This CDR3 reads CASSKRDTGGEQYF. DNA of the CDR3: TGCGCCAGCAGCAAGCGGGATACAGGGGGCGAGCAGTACTTC.

This rearrangement joins TRBV6-4 to TRBJ1-1; D is ambiguous. The CDR3 extends over 14 amino acids. Per germline, CDR1 MRHNA and CDR2 SNTAGT. The V end lost 5 bases, the J end lost 3 bases, and 13 bases lay between the germline ends. This CDR3 is CASSPYLWDTEAFF. Here the CDR3 DNA reads TGTGCCAGCAGTCCTTATCTGTGGGACACTGAAGCTTTCTTT.

The J gene is TRBJ2-7, the V gene TRBV10-3, with 8 bases identical to TRBD1. The trim removed 11 bases at V and 0 bases at J, leaving 9 bases unmatched. CDR1 and CDR2 from the germline V gene are ENHRY and SYGVKD. This CDR3 is built from 14 residues. CDR3 protein: CASRTGSGSYEQYF. DNA for the CDR3: TGTGCCTCAAGGACAGGGTCCGGCTCCTACGAGCAGTACTTC.

This clone showed up just once. The V and J genes are TRBV2 and TRBJ2-3; D unclear. This CDR3 spans 13 amino acids. The V end lost 1 base, the J end lost 0 bases, and 2 bases lay between the germline ends. CDR1 is SNHLY and CDR2 is FYNNEI in the germline V gene. CDR3 sequence reads: CASSEVSTDTQYF. The CDR3 nucleotides are TGTGCCAGCAGTGAAGTGAGCACAGATACGCAGTATTTT.

This chain uses TRBV7-2 with TRBJ2-7; no firm D call. Trimming removed 2 bases at V and 0 bases at J, with 5 bases between. Germline assignment: CDR1 SGHTA and CDR2 FQGNSA. This CDR3 is built from 13 residues. The CDR3 coding sequence is TGTGCCAGCAGCTTATTCCGCTCCTACGAGCAGTACTTC. Protein: CASSLFRSYEQYF.

This chain connects TRBV5-1 to TRBJ2-1; 9 bases match TRBD2. Losses at the gene ends were 4 bases for V and 3 bases for J; bases not matched to a gene: 5. Germline CDR1 reads SGHRS; CDR2 reads YFSETQ. The CDR3 is made up of 15 amino acids. Here the CDR3 DNA reads TGCGCCAGCAGCGTTAGCGGGAGTGACTACAATGAGCAGTTCTTC. Its translation: CASSVSGSDYNEQFF.

This rearrangement joins TRBV9 to TRBJ2-1; D is ambiguous. Looked up from germline, CDR1 is SGDLS and CDR2 is YYNGEE. V lost 0 bases and J lost 8, with 9 bases in between. This CDR3 comprises 13 residues. This CDR3 reads CASSVGIWDEQFF. The CDR3 DNA reads TGTGCCAGCAGCGTAGGGATCTGGGATGAGCAGTTCTTC.

The J gene is TRBJ2-3, the V gene TRBV7-9, with 8 bases fitting TRBD2. Per the germline V gene, CDR1 is SEHNR and CDR2 is FQNEAQ (reference sequence). The CDR3 extends over 16 amino acids. V shed 3 bases, J shed 1 base, and the junction held 6 bases outside the gene matches. The CDR3 DNA sequence: TGTGCCAGCAGCTTTACTCACGGGGGGGGCACAGATACGCAGTATTTT. This sequence encodes CASSFTHGGGTDTQYF.

This chain links TRBV5-4 with TRBJ2-1, with 7 nucleotides matching TRBD2. J was trimmed by 6 bases and V by 0 bases; bases with no gene match: 9. CDR3 length: 16 amino acids. Germline CDR1 SGHNT, CDR2 YYREEE (reference sequence). CDR3 sequence: CASSLGSTSLRNEQFF. In DNA, the CDR3 is TGTGCCAGCAGCTTGGGCTCGACTAGCCTGCGCAATGAGCAGTTCTTC.

The chain employs TRBV5-1 and TRBJ2-1; TRBD2 matches 11 bases. The V gene end was trimmed by 0 bases and the J gene end by 3 bases; junction bases not matched to a gene: 5. The CDR3 spans 17 residues. Germline CDR1 reads SGHRS; CDR2 reads YFSETQ. CDR3 in amino acids: CASSLAQTSGDYNEQFF. The CDR3 nucleotides read TGCGCCAGCAGCTTGGCCCAGACTAGCGGGGACTACAATGAGCAGTTCTTC.

The rearrangement joins TRBV5-1 to TRBJ1-6; D remains ambiguous. CDR1 is SGHRS, CDR2 YFSETQ, per germline. Deletions cut 4 bases from V and 5 bases from J, with 13 bases between. There are 15 residues in the CDR3. CDR3 in DNA: TGCGCCAGCAGCCCCGAGGTGGGGAATAATTCACCCCTCCACTTT. This translates into CASSPEVGNNSPLHF. The entire variable domain, with the rest obtained from reference TRBV5-1 and TRBJ1-6, is as follows: KAGVTQTPRYLIKTRGQQVTLSCSPISGHRSVSWYQQTPGQGLQFLFEYFSETQRNKGNFPGRFSGRQFSNSRSEMNVSTLELGDSALYLCASSPEVGNNSPLHFGNGTRLTVT.

The V and J genes are TRBV7-9 and TRBJ2-2; TRBD2 aligns across 13 bases. The CDR3 extends over 18 amino acids. Germline V lookup: CDR1 SEHNR, CDR2 FQNEAQ (reference sequence). With V trimmed by 5 bases and J by 7 bases, 13 bases remained unmatched. The CDR3 is CASSRTSTSGRAGGELFF. CDR3 sequence (DNA): TGTGCCAGCAGCCGCACCTCCACTAGCGGGAGGGCCGGCGGGGAGCTGTTTTTT.

This clone appeared a single time. V and J are TRBV7-9 and TRBJ1-6; 7 bases agree with TRBD1. CDR3 size: 14 residues. The V and J ends lost 2 bases and 9 bases, in that order; junction bases with no gene match: 4. The germline V gene encodes CDR1 SEHNR and CDR2 FQNEAQ (reference sequence). The CDR3 is CASSLRDSISPLHF. DNA of the CDR3: TGTGCCAGCAGCTTAAGGGACAGTATTTCACCCCTCCACTTT.

This clone was seen more than once but under ten times. The chain recombines TRBV19 with TRBJ2-1; 10 bases map to TRBD2. The CDR3 totals 15 residues. Germline V gene lookup returns CDR1 LNHDA and CDR2 SQIVND (reference sequence). With V trimmed by 4 bases and J by 3 bases, 3 bases remained unmatched. The CDR3 loop reads CASSKLAGFYNEQFF. CDR3 DNA sequence: TGTGCCAGTAGTAAACTAGCGGGATTCTACAATGAGCAGTTCTTC.